This T cell receptor beta chain was observed in a study of neurological immune-mediated disorders. The cDNA came from 5'RACE with 10-nucleotide random UMIs. Over 160 million TCR-beta sequences, together covering 15-18 subjects, were produced by every individual sequencing run that was carried out. TCRdb analysed the 5' RACE reads with MiXCR anew, one entry per CDR3 protein. The table has roughly 62,000 distinct CDR3 sequences, 11% seen once. This clonotype was detected many times. What it recognizes is unknown. Overall study findings and caveats: In HTLV-1-associated myelopathy, TCR clonal expansion was greatest, whereas multiple sclerosis had the least, falling below healthy controls.

Germline V gene data show CDR1 as MNHEY and CDR2 as SVGAGI. V was shortened by 7 bases and J by 1 base, with 7 bases between the two germline ends. There are 12 residues in the CDR3. Unsorted libraries were generated from 2 million PBMCs. These cells had been stored in RNAlater at -80 C. The sequence was collected from a man in his sixties in good health. Specimen: PBMCs. The J gene is TRBJ1-2, the V gene TRBV6-5; D is perhaps TRBD1 (5 bases). In DNA form, the CDR3 reads TGTGCCAGCAAAGGGGATAACTATGGCTACACCTTC. Amino acids: CASKGDNYGYTF.